The present T cell receptor (beta chain) was sequenced within a study of control samples from healthy donors and cancer patients. Generated by immunoSEQ multiplex PCR, the TCRdb table keeps only in-frame clones and is missing some. The sample lists 20,000 to 30,000 clones, around 83% occurring once. Only a few counts were recorded for this clone. Trimming left V 5 bases short and J 0 bases short, with 14 bases between. The CDR3 is made up of 17 amino acids. Looked up from germline, CDR1 is MNHEY and CDR2 is SMNVEV (reference sequence). This chain connects TRBV27 to TRBJ1-6; a possible D gene is TRBD1 (5 bases). The sample comprised PBMCs. This clonotype was obtained from a man in his sixties with colorectal cancer. The CDR3 spells CASSPRQGVSYNSPLHF. The CDR3, as DNA: TGTGCCAGCAGTCCCAGGCAGGGTGTCTCCTATAATTCACCCCTCCACTTT.